Here is one TCR beta chain with its context. Its antigen is unidentified. The data originate from a study of cytomegalovirus exposure and HLA in healthy donors. Whole-study context: Membership in the Caucasian-associated ancestry cluster was found for 65% to 85% of about 430 genotyped donors. Broader study findings: Accurate predictions that matched the HLA-A and HLA-B alleles of most subjects were reportedly made from TCR beta sequences.

Among the donors, all were healthy bone marrow donors. PCR amplification relied on 60 Vbeta primers (plus 13 Jbeta primers). The protocol was immunoSEQ multiplex PCR, while the TCRdb copy is restricted to in-frame clones and leaves out a portion. Counted here are some 140,000 clones, roughly three quarters occurring once; the ten biggest clones make up roughly 3.1%. V shed 6 bases and J shed 2 bases, with 17 bases lying between them. Germline lookup yields CDR1 MNHNY and CDR2 SVGAGI (reference sequence). CDR3 size: 15 residues. J is TRBJ2-7 and V is TRBV6-6; no firm D call. The sequencing sample was made of PBMCs. The receptor was isolated from a man aged 25-40 years in good health and CMV-seronegative. CDR3 in amino acids: CASSSMLVPTYEQYF. The CDR3 nucleotides are TGTGCCAGCAGCTCTATGTTAGTCCCTACCTACGAGCAGTACTTC.